Following are 10 T cell receptor beta chains from one sample sequenced in a study of tumor-infiltrating lymphocytes in primary liver carcinoma. Researchers generated TCR beta cDNA from 500 to 600 ng of total RNA, relying on a constant-region primer. A slightly modified ARM-PCR protocol with three nested multiplex PCR rounds produced these TCR beta libraries. Primers for the first two PCR rounds were TRBV1-TRBV30 forward primers and a C-beta reverse primer (roughly 10 cycles per round). TCRdb processed the multiplex PCR reads anew with MiXCR; each CDR3 protein has one entry. Here the sample spans about 190,000 distinct CDR3 sequences, about 85% being singletons. Co-extracting RNA and DNA was done with 20-30 mg of unsorted bulk tissue as input. Material for sequencing was tumor tissue from primary liver carcinoma. These receptors originate from a man between 40 and 49 years old with primary liver carcinoma and hepatitis B virus infection.

This clonotype was seen only once. One junction end does not reproduce the germline sequence, and a read error may be involved. This sequence joins TRBV11-2 and TRBJ2-7; D unclear. In germline, CDR1 is SGHAT, CDR2 FQNNGV. The CDR3 spans 15 residues. The CDR3 spells CASGLSGEVTYEQYF. The CDR3 DNA is TGTGCCAGCGGCTTAAGTGGAGAGGTGACCTATGAGCAGTACTTC. The whole variable domain, filled in from reference TRBV11-2 and TRBJ2-7, reads EAGVAQSPRYKIIEKRQSVAFWCNPISGHATLYWYQQILGQGPKLLIQFQNNGVVDDSQLPKDRFSAERLKGVDSTLKIQPAKLEDSAVYLCASGLSGEVTYEQYFGPGTRLTVT.

On this clonotype: Germline is not matched at one junction end, which may reflect a read error. V gene TRBV5-1 combines with J gene TRBJ2-5, with TRBD2 matching over 13 bases. The CDR3 spans 17 residues. Germline V lookup: CDR1 SGHRS, CDR2 YFSETQ. The CDR3 DNA reads TGCGCCATCAGCTTAATGACTAGCGGGAGGCCAGGAGAGACCCAGTACTTC. It translates to CAISLMTSGRPGETQYF.

Remarks on this clonotype: One end of the junction is discordant with germline, which a read error may explain. The V and J genes are TRBV11-2 and TRBJ1-6, with a possible D match to TRBD1 (5 bases). This CDR3 is 16 amino acids long. The V gene's germline CDR1 is SGHAT and CDR2 FQNNGV. The CDR3 protein is CARSLGEDGYNPPLHF. The DNA for the CDR3 is TGTGCCAGAAGCTTAGGGGAGGACGGTTATAATCCACCCCTCCACTTT.

Remarks on this clonotype: One end of the junction does not line up with germline, which may come from a read error. The chain has TRBV14 and TRBJ2-6; possible D gene TRBD1, 6 bases. The CDR3 is 19 residues long. Germline V CDR1 and CDR2: SGHDN, FVKESK. CDR3 region: CASIQERPGVHPGTNVLTF. In DNA form, the CDR3 reads TGTGCCAGCATCCAAGAACGGCCAGGGGTTCATCCTGGGACCAACGTCCTGACTTTC.

With respect to this clonotype: Sequence at one end of the junction differs from germline and may be a read error. The chain combines TRBV28 with TRBJ1-2; D remains ambiguous. The germline V gene has CDR1 MDHEN and CDR2 SYDVKM. This CDR3 region has 13 residues. The DNA of the CDR3 is TGTGCCAGCAGTTTGGTCATAGACTATGGCTATACCTTC. Translating it yields CASSLVIDYGYTF.

Note on this clonotype: A much larger clone differs by one base, so this may be a read error. The chain has TRBV30 and TRBJ1-5, with 7 bases aligning to TRBD1. Germline-derived CDR1 and CDR2 are GTSNPN and SVGIG (reference sequence). CDR3 size: 14 residues. The CDR3 sequence: CAWRSGGLDQPQLF. DNA of the CDR3: TGTGCCTGGCGCTCAGGGGGTCTGGATCAGCCCCAGCTTTTT.

About this clonotype itself: This may be a read error: a much more frequent sequence differs by one nucleotide. As DNA, the CDR3 is TGTGCCAGTAGTAACTGGGGGTTGAACACTGAAGCTTTCTTT. Amino acid sequence: CASSNWGLNTEAFF. The chain has TRBV19 and TRBJ1-1; a possible D gene is TRBD1 (5 bases). This CDR3 has 14 residues. The ends were cut back, 4 bases at V and 0 bases at J, with 9 bases in the middle. CDR1 and CDR2 (germline): LNHDA, SQIVND (reference sequence).

With respect to this clonotype: A read error is possible here, since a much larger clone lies one base away. The chain has TRBV28 and TRBJ2-7, with TRBD2 matching over 10 bases. Trimming removed 5 bases from V and 4 bases from J; junction bases left unmatched: 8. Germline loops: CDR1 MDHEN, CDR2 SYDVKM. The CDR3 is made up of 15 amino acids. The CDR3 sequence: CASSGTWTSGYEQYF. The CDR3 region has the DNA TGTGCCAGCAGTGGAACCTGGACTAGCGGATACGAGCAGTACTTC.

This clonotype has only one observation. Because the CDR3 is missing its conserved closing phenylalanine or tryptophan, this is likely a read error. The chain is built from TRBV29-1 and TRBJ2-7; D remains unclear. CDR3 length: 13 amino acids. V was pared by 4 bases and J by 5 bases, with 15 bases between. Germline V gene data show CDR1 as SQVTM and CDR2 as ANQGSEA. The CDR3, as DNA: TGCAGCGTTGCCCCGACAAGGCGCCACGAGCAGTACCTC. Its translation is CSVAPTRRHEQYL.

A remark on this clonotype: One end of the junction varies from germline; a read error may be responsible. The chain recombines TRBV5-1 with TRBJ1-1; no reliable D call. In germline, CDR1 is SGHRS, CDR2 YFSETQ. The length of the CDR3 is 13 residues. This CDR3 is CASSLTPNTEAFF. CDR3 DNA sequence: TGCGCCAGCAGCTTGACCCCGAACACCGAAGCTTTCTTT. Drawing the rest from reference TRBV5-1 and TRBJ1-1, the complete variable domain is KAGVTQTPRYLIKTRGQQVTLSCSPISGHRSVSWYQQTPGQGLQFLFEYFSETQRNKGNFPGRFSGRQFSNSRSEMNVSTLELGDSALYLCASSLTPNTEAFFGQGTRLTVV.